This record looks at one T cell receptor beta chain sequence and its context. The antigen is not known. Sampling of blood occurred at baseline, cycle 4 day 1, and cycle 7 day 1. V lost 0 bases, J lost 8 bases, and 8 bases lay in between. Germline CDR1 is SEHNR and CDR2 is FQNEAQ (reference sequence). This CDR3 has 13 amino acids. TCRdb's table, derived via immunoSEQ multiplex PCR, lists solely in-frame clones and lacks some. The sample carries fewer than 120,000 clones, roughly 87% recorded once. The sample is drawn from a study of OX40 agonist ivuxolimab in advanced cancers. Study overall: Eligibility admitted prior anti-PD-1, anti-PD-L1 or anti-CTLA-4 therapy; about 42% had some.

Points from the study as a whole: It was not determined which antigens were specifically recognized by the peripheral T cells that had undergone clonal expansion. Partly responding patients at 0.1-3.0 mg/kg showed some of the smallest clonal expansion.

The sample in question was CD4+ or CD8+ T cells sorted from blood, obtained in a trial of the OX40 agonist ivuxolimab. V gene TRBV7-9 combines with J gene TRBJ2-1, with a tentative D call TRBD1 (5 bases). The receptor was isolated from an adult with an advanced solid tumor such as melanoma, head and neck, liver or kidney cancer. CDR3 nucleotides: TGTGCCAGCAGCTTAGCGTTAGGGGATGAGCAGTTCTTC. This sequence encodes CASSLALGDEQFF. Drawing the rest from reference TRBV7-9 and TRBJ2-1, the complete variable domain is DTGVSQNPRHKITKRGQNVTFRCDPISEHNRLYWYRQTLGQGPEFLTYFQNEAQLEKSRLLSDRFSAERPKGSFSTLEIQRTEQGDSAMYLCASSLALGDEQFFGPGTRLTVL.